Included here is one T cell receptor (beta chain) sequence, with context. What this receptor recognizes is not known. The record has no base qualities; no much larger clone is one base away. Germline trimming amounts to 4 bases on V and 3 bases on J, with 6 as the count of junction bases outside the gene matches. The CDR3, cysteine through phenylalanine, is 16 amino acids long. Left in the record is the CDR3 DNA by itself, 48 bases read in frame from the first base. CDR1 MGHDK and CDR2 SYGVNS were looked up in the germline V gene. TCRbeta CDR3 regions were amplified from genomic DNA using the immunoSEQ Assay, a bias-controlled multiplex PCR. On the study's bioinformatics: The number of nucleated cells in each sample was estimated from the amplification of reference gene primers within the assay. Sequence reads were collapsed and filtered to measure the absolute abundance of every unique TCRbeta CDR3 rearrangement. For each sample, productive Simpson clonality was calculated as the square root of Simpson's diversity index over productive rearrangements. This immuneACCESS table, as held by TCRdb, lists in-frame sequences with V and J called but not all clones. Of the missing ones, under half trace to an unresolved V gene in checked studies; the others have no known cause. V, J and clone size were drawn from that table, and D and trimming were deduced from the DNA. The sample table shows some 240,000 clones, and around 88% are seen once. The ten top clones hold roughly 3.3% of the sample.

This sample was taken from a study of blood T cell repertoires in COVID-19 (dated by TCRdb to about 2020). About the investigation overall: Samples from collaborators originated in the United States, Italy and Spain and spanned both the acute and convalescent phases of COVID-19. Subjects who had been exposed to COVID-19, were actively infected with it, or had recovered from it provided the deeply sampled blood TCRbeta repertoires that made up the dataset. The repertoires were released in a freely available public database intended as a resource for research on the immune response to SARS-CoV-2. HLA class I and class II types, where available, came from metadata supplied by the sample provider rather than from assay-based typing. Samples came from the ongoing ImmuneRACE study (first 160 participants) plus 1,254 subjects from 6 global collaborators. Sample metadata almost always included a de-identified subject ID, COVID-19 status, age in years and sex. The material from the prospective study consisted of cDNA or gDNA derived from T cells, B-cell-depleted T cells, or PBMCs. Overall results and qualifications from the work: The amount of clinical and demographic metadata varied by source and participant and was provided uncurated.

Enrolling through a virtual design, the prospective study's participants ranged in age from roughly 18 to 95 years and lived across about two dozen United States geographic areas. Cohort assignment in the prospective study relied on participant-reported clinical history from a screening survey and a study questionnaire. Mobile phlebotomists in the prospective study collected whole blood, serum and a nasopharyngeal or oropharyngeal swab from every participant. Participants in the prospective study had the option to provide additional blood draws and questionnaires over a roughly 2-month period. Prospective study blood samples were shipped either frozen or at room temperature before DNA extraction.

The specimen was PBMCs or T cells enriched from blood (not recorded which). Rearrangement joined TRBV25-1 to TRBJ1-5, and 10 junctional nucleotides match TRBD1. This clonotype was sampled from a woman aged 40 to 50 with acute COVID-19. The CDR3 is CASSASTGGFNQPQHF. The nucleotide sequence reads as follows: TGTGCCAGCAGTGCTTCGACAGGGGGCTTCAATCAGCCCCAGCATTTT. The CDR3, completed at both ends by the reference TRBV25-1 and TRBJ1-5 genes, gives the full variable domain EADIYQTPRYLVIGTGKKITLECSQTMGHDKMYWYQQDPGMELHLIHYSYGVNSTEKGDLSSESTVSRIRTEHFPLTLESARPSHTSQYLCASSASTGGFNQPQHFGDGTRLSIL.